This T cell receptor beta chain comes out of a study of breast tumors, draining lymph nodes, adjacent tissues. CDR1 is SQVTM, CDR2 ANQGSEA, per germline. This CDR3 comprises 12 residues. The germline V and J ends were trimmed by 5 bases and 0 bases, with 7 bases remaining between them. TCRdb ran MiXCR on the multiplex PCR reads and lists one entry per CDR3 protein. The sample yields a few hundred thousand distinct CDR3 sequences, around 34% seen once. Regarding the study as a whole: Tumor and nontumor repertoires were significantly more similar in luminal-like than in basal-like breast cancer. Compared with lymph nodes, tumors were less diverse; compared with nontumor tissue, more. Data only fit, rather than demonstrated, lymph node origin of most tumor T cells.

Axillary draining lymph nodes of breast cancer patients supplied the node samples. Regarding this clonotype: Antigen specificity is unknown.

This sequence originates from a female donor with breast cancer. Some clones in this sample may be carry-over from other donors' samples. The rearrangement uses TRBV29-1 and TRBJ1-1; D uncertain. The sequenced sample was axillary lymph node tissue. CDR3 in DNA: TGCAGCGTTAGCCGGTTGAACACTGAAGCTTTCTTT. This translates into CSVSRLNTEAFF.